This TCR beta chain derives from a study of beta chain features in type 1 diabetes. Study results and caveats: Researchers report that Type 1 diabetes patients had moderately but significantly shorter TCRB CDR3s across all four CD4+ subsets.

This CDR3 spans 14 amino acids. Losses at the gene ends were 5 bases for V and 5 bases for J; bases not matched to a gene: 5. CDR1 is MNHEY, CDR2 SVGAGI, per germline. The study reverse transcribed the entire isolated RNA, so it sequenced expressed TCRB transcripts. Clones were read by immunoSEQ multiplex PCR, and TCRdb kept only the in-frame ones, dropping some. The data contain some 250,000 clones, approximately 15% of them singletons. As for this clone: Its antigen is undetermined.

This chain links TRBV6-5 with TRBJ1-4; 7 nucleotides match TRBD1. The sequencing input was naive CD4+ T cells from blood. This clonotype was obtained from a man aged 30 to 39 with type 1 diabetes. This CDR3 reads CASSRGQVNEKLFF. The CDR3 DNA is TGTGCCAGCAGTCGAGGACAGGTGAATGAAAAACTGTTTTTT.